The present T cell receptor (beta chain) was sequenced within a study of shared clonotypes between healthy human individuals. Note on this clone: Its antigen is still unknown.

The method was immunoSEQ multiplex PCR; TCRdb's version includes in-frame clones alone and lacks a portion of them. The sample has approximately 2,200,000 clones; roughly 91% are singletons. Study-wide results and caveats: Rarefaction indicated that sorted-subset sequencing remained incomplete although depth was large. Naive CD4 clonotype sharing across several donors was approximately 5%.

Naive CD8 cells lacked CD45RO, underwent positive selection for CCR7 and left out terminally differentiated effector memory CD45RA+ cells. Sequenced sample: naive CD8+ T cells from PBMCs. The TCR originated in a man younger than 35 in good health. Some clones in this sample may be carry-over from other donors' samples.

The CDR3 DNA sequence: TGCGCCAGCAGCCATGCGGGGGACAATCAGCCCCAGCATTTT. Amino acids: CASSHAGDNQPQHF. This sequence joins TRBV4-1 and TRBJ1-5; D possibly corresponds to TRBD1 (5 bases). Germline V lookup: CDR1 MGHRA, CDR2 YSYEKL. V was shortened by 3 bases and J by 3 bases, with 9 bases between the two germline ends. CDR3 length: 14 residues.